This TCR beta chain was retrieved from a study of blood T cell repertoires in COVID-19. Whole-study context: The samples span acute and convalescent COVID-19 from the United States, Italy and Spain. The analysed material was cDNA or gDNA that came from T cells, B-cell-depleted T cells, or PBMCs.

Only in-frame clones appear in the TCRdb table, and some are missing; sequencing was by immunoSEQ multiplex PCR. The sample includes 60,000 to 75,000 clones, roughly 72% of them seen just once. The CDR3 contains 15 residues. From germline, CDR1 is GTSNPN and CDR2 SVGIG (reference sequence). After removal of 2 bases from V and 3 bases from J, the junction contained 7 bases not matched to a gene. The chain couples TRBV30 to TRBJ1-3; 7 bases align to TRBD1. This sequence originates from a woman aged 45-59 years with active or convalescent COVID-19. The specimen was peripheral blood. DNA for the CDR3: TGTGCCTGGAGTCGGTATCGACAGGGTGGAAACACCATATATTTT. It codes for CAWSRYRQGGNTIYF.